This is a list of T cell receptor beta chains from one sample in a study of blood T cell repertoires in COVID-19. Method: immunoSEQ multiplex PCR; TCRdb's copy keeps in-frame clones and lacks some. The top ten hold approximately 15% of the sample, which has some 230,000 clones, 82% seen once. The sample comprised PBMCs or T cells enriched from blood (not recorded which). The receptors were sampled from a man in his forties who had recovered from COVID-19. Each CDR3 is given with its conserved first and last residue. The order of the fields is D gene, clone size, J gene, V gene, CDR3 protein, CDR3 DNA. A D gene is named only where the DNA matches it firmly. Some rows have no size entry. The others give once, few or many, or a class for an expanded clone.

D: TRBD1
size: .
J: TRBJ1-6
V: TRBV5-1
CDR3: CASGQGHGGHF
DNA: TGCGCCAGCGGACAGGGTCACGGAGGCCACTTT

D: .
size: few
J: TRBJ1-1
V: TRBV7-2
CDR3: CASSPGAANTEAFF
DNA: TGTGCCAGCAGCCCAGGGGCCGCGAACACTGAAGCTTTCTTT

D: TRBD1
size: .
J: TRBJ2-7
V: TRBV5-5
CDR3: CASSQDREYEQYF
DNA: TGTGCCAGCAGCCAGGACAGGGAATACGAGCAGTACTTC

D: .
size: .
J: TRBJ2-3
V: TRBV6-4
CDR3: CASSDLGGQGTDTQYF
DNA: TGTGCCAGCAGTGATCTCGGGGGTCAGGGCACAGATACGCAGTATTTT

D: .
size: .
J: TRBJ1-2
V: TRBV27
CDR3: CASSFLRTNYGYTF
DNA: TGTGCCAGCAGTTTCTTGAGAACGAACTATGGCTACACCTTC

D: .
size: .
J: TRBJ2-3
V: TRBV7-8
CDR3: CASSSTDTDTQYF
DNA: TGTGCCAGCAGCTCGACAGACACAGATACGCAGTATTTT

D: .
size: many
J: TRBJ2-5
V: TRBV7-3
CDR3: CASSSSGVGQETQYF
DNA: TGTGCCAGCAGCTCCTCCGGGGTCGGCCAAGAGACCCAGTACTTC

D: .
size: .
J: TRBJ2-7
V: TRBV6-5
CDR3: CASSYTRPGSYEQYF
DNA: TGTGCCAGCAGTTACACCCGGCCAGGTTCCTACGAGCAGTACTTC

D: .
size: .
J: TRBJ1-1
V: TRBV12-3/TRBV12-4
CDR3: CASSLARGQEAFF
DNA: TGTGCCAGCAGTTTAGCTCGGGGACAAGAGGCTTTCTTT

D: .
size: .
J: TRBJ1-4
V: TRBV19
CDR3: CATSLGGNDEKLFF
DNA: TGTGCCACCTCTCTAGGGGGAAATGATGAAAAACTGTTTTTT

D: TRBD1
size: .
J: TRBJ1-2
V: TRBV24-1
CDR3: CATSDTRTGGSGYTF
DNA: TGTGCCACCAGTGATACCCGGACAGGGGGAAGTGGCTACACCTTC

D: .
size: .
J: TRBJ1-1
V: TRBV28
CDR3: CASRPFRGLYTEAFF
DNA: TGTGCCAGCAGGCCTTTTCGGGGATTGTACACTGAAGCTTTCTTT

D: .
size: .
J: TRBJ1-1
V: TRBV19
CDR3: CASTSSRGGTEAFF
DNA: TGTGCCAGTACCTCATCAAGGGGAGGCACTGAAGCTTTCTTT

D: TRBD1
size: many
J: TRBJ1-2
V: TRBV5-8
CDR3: CASSQTGNVYGYTF
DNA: TGTGCCAGCAGCCAGACAGGGAATGTCTATGGCTACACCTTC

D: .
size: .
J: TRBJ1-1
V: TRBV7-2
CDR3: CASSFEGRGRTEAFF
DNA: TGTGCCAGCAGCTTTGAGGGCAGGGGAAGAACTGAAGCTTTCTTT

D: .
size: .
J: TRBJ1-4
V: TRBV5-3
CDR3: CARRGGDSTEKLFF
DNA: TGTGCCAGAAGAGGAGGGGATTCAACCGAAAAACTGTTTTTT

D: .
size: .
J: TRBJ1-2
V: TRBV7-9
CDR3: CASSPQANYGYTF
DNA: TGTGCCAGCAGCCCCCAGGCTAACTATGGCTACACCTTC

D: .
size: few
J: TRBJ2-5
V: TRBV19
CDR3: CASSIESGGKTQYF
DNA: TGTGCCAGTAGTATAGAGTCAGGAGGGAAGACCCAGTACTTC

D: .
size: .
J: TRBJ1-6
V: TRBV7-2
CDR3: CASSLALGENSPLHF
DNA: TGTGCCAGCAGCCTAGCCTTGGGCGAGAATTCACCCCTCCACTTT

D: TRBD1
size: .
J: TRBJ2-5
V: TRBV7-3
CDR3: CASSLAGQGQETQYF
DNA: TGTGCCAGCAGCTTGGCCGGACAGGGCCAAGAGACCCAGTACTTC

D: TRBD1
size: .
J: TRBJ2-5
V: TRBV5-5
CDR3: CASSSTGEETQYF
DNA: TGTGCCAGCAGCTCGACAGGGGAAGAGACCCAGTACTTC

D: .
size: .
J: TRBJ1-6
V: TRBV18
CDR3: CASSGGVRSPLHF
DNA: TGTGCCAGCTCAGGCGGGGTCCGTTCACCCCTCCACTTT

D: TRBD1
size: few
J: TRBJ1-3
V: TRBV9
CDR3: CASSATIGTASGNTIYF
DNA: TGTGCCAGCAGCGCCACCATAGGGACAGCCTCTGGAAACACCATATATTTT

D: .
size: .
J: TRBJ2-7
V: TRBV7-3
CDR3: CASSPIPRSSYEQYF
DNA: TGTGCCAGCAGCCCCATCCCCCGGAGCTCCTACGAGCAGTACTTC

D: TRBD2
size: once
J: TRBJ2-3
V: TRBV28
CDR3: CASTVAGDTDTQYF
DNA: TGTGCCAGCACTGTAGCGGGAGACACAGATACGCAGTATTTT

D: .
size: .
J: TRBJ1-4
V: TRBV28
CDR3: CASSTRTDNEKLFF
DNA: TGTGCCAGCAGTACCCGGACAGATAATGAAAAACTGTTTTTT

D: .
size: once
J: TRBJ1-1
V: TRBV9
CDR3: CASSVSSRGLEAFF
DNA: TGTGCCAGCAGCGTATCTTCGCGGGGCCTTGAAGCTTTCTTT

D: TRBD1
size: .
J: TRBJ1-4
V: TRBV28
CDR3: CASRASGTENEKLFF
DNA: TGTGCCAGCAGGGCATCCGGGACAGAGAATGAAAAACTGTTTTTT

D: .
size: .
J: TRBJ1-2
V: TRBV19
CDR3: CASSTGTPGRGYTF
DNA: TGTGCCAGTAGTACCGGGACTCCAGGACGAGGCTACACCTTC

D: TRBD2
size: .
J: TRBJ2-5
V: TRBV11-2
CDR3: CASLAGQETQYF
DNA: TGTGCCAGTCTAGCGGGGCAAGAGACCCAGTACTTC

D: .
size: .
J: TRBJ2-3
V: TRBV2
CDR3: CASSEGRGDTQYF
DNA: TGTGCCAGCAGTGAAGGGCGAGGAGATACGCAGTATTTT

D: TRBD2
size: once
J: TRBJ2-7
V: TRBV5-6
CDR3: CASSLAWLAGMNEQYF
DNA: TGTGCCAGCAGCTTGGCCTGGCTAGCGGGGATGAACGAGCAGTACTTC

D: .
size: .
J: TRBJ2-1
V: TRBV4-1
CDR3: CASSQEGGVYYNEQFF
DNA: TGCGCCAGCAGCCAAGAAGGCGGGGTGTACTACAATGAGCAGTTCTTC

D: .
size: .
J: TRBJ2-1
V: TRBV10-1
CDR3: CASSETLGGYNEQFF
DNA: TGCGCCAGCAGTGAGACCCTGGGGGGCTACAATGAGCAGTTCTTC

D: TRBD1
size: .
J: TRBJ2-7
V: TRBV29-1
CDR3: CSVEGGTGLSYEQYF
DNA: TGCAGCGTTGAGGGCGGGACAGGTTTATCCTACGAGCAGTACTTC

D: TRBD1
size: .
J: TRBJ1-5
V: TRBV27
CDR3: CASRVTGGLYSNQPQHF
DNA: TGTGCCAGCAGGGTGACAGGGGGCCTATATAGCAATCAGCCCCAGCATTTT

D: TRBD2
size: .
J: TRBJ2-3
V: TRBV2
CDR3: CASSDRGLDVDTQYF
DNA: TGTGCCAGCAGTGATCGGGGACTAGATGTAGATACGCAGTATTTT

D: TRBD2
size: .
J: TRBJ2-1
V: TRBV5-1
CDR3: CASSSGLAKNEQFF
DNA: TGCGCCAGCAGCTCCGGACTAGCGAAGAATGAGCAGTTCTTC

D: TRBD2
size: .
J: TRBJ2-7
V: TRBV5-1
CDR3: CASSLGLVTDEQYF
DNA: TGCGCCAGCAGCCTAGGACTAGTGACTGACGAGCAGTACTTC

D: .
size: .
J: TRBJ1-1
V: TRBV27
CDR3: CASSFGGAGKEGTEAFF
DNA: TGTGCCAGCAGTTTTGGTGGGGCAGGGAAGGAGGGCACTGAAGCTTTCTTT

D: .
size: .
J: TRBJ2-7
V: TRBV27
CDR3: CAHAAAQYF
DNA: TGTGCCCACGCAGCGGCGCAGTACTTC

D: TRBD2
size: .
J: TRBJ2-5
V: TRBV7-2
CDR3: CASSLYAGGQETQYF
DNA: TGTGCCAGCAGCTTATACGCGGGGGGGCAAGAGACCCAGTACTTC

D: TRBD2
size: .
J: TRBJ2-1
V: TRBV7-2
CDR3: CASSLVPAGLLNEQFF
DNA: TGTGCCAGCAGCTTAGTTCCAGCGGGATTACTCAATGAGCAGTTCTTC

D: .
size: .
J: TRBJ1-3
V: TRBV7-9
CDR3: CASSLAGAGNTIYF
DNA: TGTGCCAGCAGCCTCGCCGGGGCTGGAAACACCATATATTTT

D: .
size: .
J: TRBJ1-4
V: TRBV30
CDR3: CAWSGDGNEKLFF
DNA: TGTGCCTGGAGCGGAGACGGTAATGAAAAACTGTTTTTT

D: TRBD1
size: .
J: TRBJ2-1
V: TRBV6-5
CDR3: CASSIYRGRRNEQFF
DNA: TGTGCCAGCAGTATATACAGGGGGCGACGCAATGAGCAGTTCTTC

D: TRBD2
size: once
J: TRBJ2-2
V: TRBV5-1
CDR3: CASSFGLAGNTGELFF
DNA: TGCGCCAGCAGCTTCGGGCTAGCGGGGAACACCGGGGAGCTGTTTTTT

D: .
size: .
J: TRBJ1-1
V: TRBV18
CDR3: CASSPGQLTEAFF
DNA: TGTGCCAGCTCACCAGGACAGCTCACTGAAGCTTTCTTT

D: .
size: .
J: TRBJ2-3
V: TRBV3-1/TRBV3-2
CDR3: CASSRQRADTQYF
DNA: TGTGCCAGCAGCCGGCAGCGAGCAGATACGCAGTATTTT

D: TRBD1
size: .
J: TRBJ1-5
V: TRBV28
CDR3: CASSFPGQGSSNQPQHF
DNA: TGTGCCAGCAGTTTCCCCGGACAGGGGAGTAGCAATCAGCCCCAGCATTTT

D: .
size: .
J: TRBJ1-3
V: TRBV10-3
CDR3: CAISEVPRGNTIYF
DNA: TGTGCCATCAGTGAGGTGCCCCGGGGAAACACCATATATTTT

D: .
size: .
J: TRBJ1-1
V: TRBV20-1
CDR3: CSARPGEAFF
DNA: TGCAGTGCTAGACCAGGTGAAGCTTTCTTT

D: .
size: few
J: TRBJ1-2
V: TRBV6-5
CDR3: CASSYAASYGYTF
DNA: TGTGCCAGCAGTTACGCGGCCAGCTATGGCTACACCTTC